This T cell receptor (beta chain) stems from a study of metastatic and nonmetastatic thyroid tumors. The wider study: Repertoire comparisons spanned blood and tumor or nodule tissue from malignant and benign thyroid patients. Study-wide findings and caveats: TCR beta diversity was reportedly significantly higher in malignant thyroid tumors than benign nodules, in blood and tumor.

Concerning this clone itself: Its specificity is unknown.

No treatment had been given to any patient before thyroid surgery. TCRdb used MiXCR to call clones anew from the PCR reads. Of under 40,000 clones listed, roughly a sixth are singletons. The source of this sequence is a male donor with papillary thyroid cancer or a benign thyroid nodule (not recorded which). Some clones in this sample may be carry-over from other donors' samples. Source material: blood.

The CDR3 here is CSALSGGSGEKLFF. CDR3 bases: TGCAGTGCTCTATCAGGGGGCTCCGGTGAAAAACTGTTTTTT. The chain employs TRBV20-1 and TRBJ1-4; 8 bases are shared with TRBD1. Germline V gene lookup returns CDR1 DFQATT and CDR2 SNEGSKA (reference sequence). J lost 7 bases, V lost 5 bases, and 9 bases had no gene match. The CDR3 length is 14 residues.